This T cell receptor (beta chain) comes out of a study of cytomegalovirus exposure and HLA in healthy donors. Study overall: The approximately 130 validation repertoires matched the approximately 700 first-cohort repertoires in platform, a later analysis reported. Overall study results and limits: Subsequent analysis showed first-cohort TCR clusters tending to co-occur in over a hundred validation repertoires.

Germline lookup yields CDR1 GTSNPN and CDR2 SVGIG (reference sequence). The CDR3 extends over 17 amino acids. The V gene lost 1 base and the J gene lost 1 base, with 19 bases spanning the gap. A word on this clone: What it recognizes is unknown.

Profiling relied on immunoSEQ multiplex PCR, and the TCRdb table lists in-frame clones only, not all of them. The sample yields about 200,000 clones, around 83% seen once. Sequenced input: PBMCs. The sequence derives from a woman aged 25 to 39 in good health and CMV-seropositive. This chain uses TRBV30 with TRBJ1-1; maybe TRBD1 (5 bases). The CDR3 protein is CAWSAYGRDSTNTEAFF. Here the CDR3 DNA reads TGTGCCTGGAGTGCCTACGGCCGGGACTCCACGAACACTGAAGCTTTCTTT.